This TCR beta chain stems from a study of vaccination effects on CD4 cells after COVID-19. The wider study: Participants completed two doses of the BNT162b2 or mRNA-1273 vaccine.

Sequencing in the ViraFEST assay came after antigen-specific CD4+ T cells had been expanded with viral peptide pools, which were used to stimulate PBMC. Upon completion of more than 9 days in culture, CD4+ T cells were isolated. People in the vaccine group had not been infected with SARS-CoV-2 before, and their nucleocapsid antibodies were negative. For each well, roughly 2 million PBMC were cultured with 8 to 10 IU/ml IL-2 and about 11 ug/ml peptides. The CDR3 runs 16 residues. Trimming cost V 4 bases and J 4 bases, with 19 bases left between them. The germline gives CDR1 MGHRA, CDR2 YSYEKL. In the case of this clone: What it binds is not known.

This table comes from immunoSEQ multiplex PCR, and its TCRdb copy is limited to in-frame clones, with some not included. The table has some 69,000 clones, roughly 74% seen once. V is TRBV4-1 and J is TRBJ1-1; D perhaps matches TRBD1 (5 bases). The TCR sequence derives from a human donor who received a COVID-19 vaccine. The sequencing used CD4+ T cells from PBMCs cultured with HCoV-NL63 spike peptides, collected before COVID-19 vaccination. The DNA of the CDR3 is TGCGCCAGCAGCCTGAGAGGGGAGGGCGGGGGCACTGAAGCTTTCTTT. Its protein is CASSLRGEGGGTEAFF.